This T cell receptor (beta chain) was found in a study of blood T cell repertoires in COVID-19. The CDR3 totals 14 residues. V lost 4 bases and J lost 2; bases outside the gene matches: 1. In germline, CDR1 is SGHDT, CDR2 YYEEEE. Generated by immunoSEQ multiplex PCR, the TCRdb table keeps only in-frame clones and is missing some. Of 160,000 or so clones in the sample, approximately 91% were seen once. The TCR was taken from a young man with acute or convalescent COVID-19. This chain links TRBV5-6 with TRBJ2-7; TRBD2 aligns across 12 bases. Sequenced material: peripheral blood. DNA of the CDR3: TGTGCCAGCAGCCGGACTAGCGGGGCCTACGAGCAGTACTTC. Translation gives CASSRTSGAYEQYF.